The entry below describes one TCR beta chain. V was pared by 2 bases and J by 10 bases, with 8 bases of the junction left unmatched. The CDR3 totals 15 residues. The V gene's germline CDR1 is MDHEN and CDR2 SYDVKM. This record comes from a study of blood T cell repertoires in COVID-19. Assay used: immunoSEQ multiplex PCR; TCRdb lists only in-frame clones, some missing. Among roughly 250,000 clones listed, 85% to 90% were seen once. The sequenced sample consisted of PBMCs or T cells enriched from blood (not recorded which). The V and J genes are TRBV28 and TRBJ1-6; 7 bases map to TRBD1. The sequence was obtained from a man aged 45-65 years who had been exposed to COVID-19. The CDR3 nucleotides are TGTGCCAGCAGTTTAGATGGGGGCAGGGGGTCACCCCTCCACTTT. Amino acid sequence: CASSLDGGRGSPLHF. The full variable domain, rest sourced from reference TRBV28 and TRBJ1-6, is DVKVTQSSRYLVKRTGEKVFLECVQDMDHENMFWYRQDPGLGLRLIYFSYDVKMKEKGDIPEGYSVSREKKERFSLILESASTNQTSMYLCASSLDGGRGSPLHFGNGTRLTVT.